These 31 T cell receptor beta chains came from one sample sequenced in a study of type 1 regulatory T cells. Study findings and constraints: Type 1 regulatory T cells had a more restricted TCR repertoire than non-type 1 regulatory T cells.

TCRdb fed the reads into MiXCR, producing one record per CDR3 protein. The data hold fewer than 80,000 distinct CDR3 sequences, with less than 25% observed a single time. No antigen has been identified for these receptors. The sample consisted of cultured type 1 regulatory T (Tr1) cells, either the whole culture or a sorted fraction (not recorded which). The receptors here all came from a human donor in good health.

The chain joins TRBV2 to TRBJ2-1, with 15 bases identical to TRBD2. CDR1 is SNHLY, CDR2 FYNNEI, per germline. Unmatched junction bases numbered 6, after V lost 0 bases and J lost 9 bases. This CDR3 comprises 17 residues. As DNA, the CDR3 is TGTGCCAGCAGTGAAGCCGGACTAGCGGGAGGGGGCAGTGAGCAGTTCTTC. It codes for CASSEAGLAGGGSEQFF.

The chain employs TRBV28 and TRBJ2-7, with 11 nucleotides matching TRBD1. The CDR3 has 13 amino acids. J lost 4 bases, V lost 6 bases, and 2 bases had no gene match. CDR1 and CDR2 from the germline V gene are MDHEN and SYDVKM. CDR3 region: CASRGTGGYEQYF. CDR3 sequence (DNA): TGTGCCAGCAGAGGGACAGGGGGGTACGAGCAGTACTTC. Complete variable domain (other parts from reference TRBV28 and TRBJ2-7): DVKVTQSSRYLVKRTGEKVFLECVQDMDHENMFWYRQDPGLGLRLIYFSYDVKMKEKGDIPEGYSVSREKKERFSLILESASTNQTSMYLCASRGTGGYEQYFGPGTRLTVT.

The chain joins TRBV2 to TRBJ1-6; TRBD1 matches 9 bases. This CDR3 has 14 residues. CDR1 and CDR2 from the germline V gene are SNHLY and FYNNEI. With V trimmed by 7 bases and J by 7 bases, 5 bases remained unmatched. The CDR3 reads CASNPGQGNSPLHF. The CDR3 DNA follows: TGTGCCAGCAACCCGGGACAGGGCAATTCACCCCTCCACTTT.

This clonotype was seen more than once but under ten times. The V and J genes are TRBV5-1 and TRBJ1-6; TRBD1 agrees at 9 bases. CDR1 and CDR2 from the germline V gene are SGHRS and YFSETQ. This CDR3 is 16 amino acids long. Trimming at V came to 0 bases and at J to 9 bases, leaving 7 bases not matched to a gene. The CDR3 DNA sequence: TGCGCCAGCAGCTTGGAACCCGGGACAGGGACTTCACCCCTCCACTTT. This sequence encodes CASSLEPGTGTSPLHF.

This clonotype occurred many times. This chain joins TRBV7-6 and TRBJ2-5; D is uncertain. Trimming took 5 bases from V and 4 from J, leaving 14 bases between them. Germline assignment: CDR1 SGHVS and CDR2 FNYEAQ. This CDR3 contains 14 residues. The CDR3 protein is CASSREPITETQYF. The CDR3 DNA sequence: TGTGCCAGCAGCCGAGAGCCCATTACAGAGACCCAGTACTTC.

As DNA, the CDR3 is TGTGCCAGCAAAGGACAGGGCGACGTCTATGGCTACACCTTC. Translated, it gives CASKGQGDVYGYTF. The J gene is TRBJ1-2, the V gene TRBV6-5; TRBD1 agrees at 8 bases. CDR3 length equals 14 residues. The J segment lost 4 bases and the V segment lost 7 bases, leaving 8 bases of the junction unmatched. Germline V CDR1 and CDR2: MNHEY, SVGAGI.

The chain combines TRBV11-2 with TRBJ2-3; D might be TRBD2 (5 bases). With 3 bases removed from V and 4 bases from J, the gap between germline ends came to 14 bases. Germline CDR1 is SGHAT and CDR2 is FQNNGV. CDR3 length: 15 amino acids. CDR3 sequence reads: CASSFPLARADTQYF. In nucleotides, the CDR3 is TGTGCCAGCAGCTTTCCTTTAGCGAGGGCAGATACGCAGTATTTT.

The chain recombines TRBV24-1 with TRBJ2-1; TRBD2 agrees at 14 bases. The ends lost 1 base at V and 15 bases at J; junction bases unmatched: 7. Germline V gives CDR1 KGHDR, CDR2 SFDVKD. The CDR3 is 15 residues long. CDR3 DNA: TGTGCCACCAGTGATTTTGCGGGACTAGCGGGAGTGGGGTTCTTC. It translates to CATSDFAGLAGVGFF.

This clonotype was picked up a small number of times. The genes are TRBV20-1 and TRBJ2-3, with a weak D call TRBD1 (6 bases). Deletions cut 5 bases from V and 4 bases from J, with 19 bases between. Germline V CDR1 and CDR2: DFQATT, SNEGSKA (reference sequence). This CDR3 is 15 amino acids long. The CDR3 spells CSAPYSPTGSDTQYF. Written as DNA, the CDR3 is TGCAGTGCTCCTTACTCCCCTACAGGGTCAGATACGCAGTATTTT.

This chain joins TRBV5-1 and TRBJ2-3; 8 bases are a match to TRBD2. V lost 4 bases to trimming and J lost 3 bases; unmatched junction nucleotides: 10. The CDR3 covers 16 residues. CDR1 is SGHRS, CDR2 YFSETQ, per germline. The CDR3 protein is CASSPRGTRGTDTQYF. CDR3 nucleotides: TGCGCCAGCAGCCCGAGGGGGACTAGGGGGACAGATACGCAGTATTTT.

This clonotype appeared a few times. The J gene is TRBJ1-2, the V gene TRBV27; 8 bases line up with TRBD1. The CDR3 is 15 residues long. Germline CDR1 MNHEY, CDR2 SMNVEV (reference sequence). V gave up 5 bases and J gave up 2 bases; unmatched junction bases: 7. The DNA for the CDR3 is TGTGCCAGCAGTCCCCGCAGGGGGCTCAACTATGGCTACACCTTC. It specifies CASSPRRGLNYGYTF.

A note on this clonotype: A single base separates this from a much larger clone, so it may be a read error. V and J are TRBV5-6 and TRBJ2-1; 10 bases map to TRBD2. Germline-derived CDR1 and CDR2 are SGHDT and YYEEEE. This CDR3 contains 15 residues. CDR3 protein: CAGSHWPSGGNEQFF. The CDR3 nucleotides are TGTGCCGGCAGCCATTGGCCTAGCGGGGGCAATGAGCAGTTCTTC.

This clonotype was counted only a few times. This rearrangement joins TRBV5-1 to TRBJ2-3; tentatively, D is TRBD1 or TRBD2 (7 bases each). This CDR3 has 16 amino acids. V lost 4 bases and J 0 bases, leaving 15 bases between the germline ends. The germline V gene encodes CDR1 SGHRS and CDR2 YFSETQ. The DNA for the CDR3 is TGCGCCAGCAGCCGCGGGGGACAGAGTAGCACAGATACGCAGTATTTT. Protein: CASSRGGQSSTDTQYF.

V gene TRBV5-1 combines with J gene TRBJ2-2; D might be TRBD1 (6 bases). The germline V gene encodes CDR1 SGHRS and CDR2 YFSETQ. V dropped 3 bases and J dropped 0 bases, with 12 bases sitting between them. The CDR3 has 16 residues. Written as DNA, the CDR3 is TGCGCCAGCAGCTATGGACAGTCCGCGAACACCGGGGAGCTGTTTTTT. It specifies CASSYGQSANTGELFF.

The chain recombines TRBV12-3 or TRBV12-4 with TRBJ2-3; TRBD2 agrees at 11 bases. There are 16 residues in the CDR3. V dropped 6 bases and J dropped 2; count of bases not matched to a gene: 7. The CDR3 sequence: CASSPLAGDYTDTQYF. The CDR3 DNA reads as TGTGCCAGCAGCCCACTAGCGGGGGACTACACAGATACGCAGTATTTT.

This clonotype occurred a few times. This sequence joins TRBV5-1 and TRBJ2-7; TRBD2 agrees at 12 bases. Per germline, CDR1 SGHRS and CDR2 YFSETQ. The CDR3 is 16 amino acids. V was pared by 1 base and J by 6 bases, with 8 bases of the junction left unmatched. The CDR3 sequence: CASSLRGTSGRTEQYF. CDR3 in DNA: TGCGCCAGCAGCTTGAGGGGGACTAGCGGGCGGACCGAGCAGTACTTC.

This clonotype turned up a few times. The J gene is TRBJ1-2, the V gene TRBV5-1; D remains ambiguous. Trimming cost V 0 bases and J 1 base, with 7 bases left between them. The CDR3 is made up of 14 amino acids. The V gene's germline CDR1 is SGHRS and CDR2 YFSETQ. The CDR3 nucleotides read TGCGCCAGCAGCTTGGGTAACAGTAACTATGGCTACACCTTC. Amino acids: CASSLGNSNYGYTF. The whole variable domain, remainder taken from reference TRBV5-1 and TRBJ1-2, is KAGVTQTPRYLIKTRGQQVTLSCSPISGHRSVSWYQQTPGQGLQFLFEYFSETQRNKGNFPGRFSGRQFSNSRSEMNVSTLELGDSALYLCASSLGNSNYGYTFGSGTRLTVV.

This clonotype was recorded a few times. The chain has TRBV25-1 and TRBJ2-3, with a weak D call TRBD2 (6 bases). From germline, CDR1 is MGHDK and CDR2 SYGVNS. This CDR3 comprises 18 residues. Trimming removed 3 bases from V and 0 bases from J, with 19 bases in between. The DNA for the CDR3 is TGTGCCAGCAGTGACCCTGGCGGGATAGGCCCTAGCACAGATACGCAGTATTTT. It specifies CASSDPGGIGPSTDTQYF.

This clonotype was detected a few times. The rearrangement links TRBV20-1 to TRBJ2-3; D is ambiguous. V was clipped by 6 bases and J by 1 base, with 14 bases between them. This CDR3 is 14 amino acids long. The germline CDR1 and CDR2 sequences are DFQATT and SNEGSKA (reference sequence). CDR3 DNA sequence: TGCAGTGCCCTCACCCCTCGGGGCACAGATACGCAGTATTTT. Translation: CSALTPRGTDTQYF.

This clonotype has just a few counts. The chain couples TRBV5-1 to TRBJ2-7, with 7 bases matching TRBD2. The CDR3 loop spans 17 amino acids. With V trimmed by 1 base and J by 5 bases, 15 bases remained unmatched. CDR1 is SGHRS and CDR2 is YFSETQ in the germline V gene. CDR3 in amino acids: CASSLTLGGMTSHEQYF. The CDR3 nucleotides read TGCGCCAGCAGCTTGACGCTTGGCGGGATGACTAGCCACGAGCAGTACTTC.

This clonotype turned up a few times. The chain employs TRBV29-1 and TRBJ1-1; D uncertain. Per the germline V gene, CDR1 is SQVTM and CDR2 is ANQGSEA. The V end lost 4 bases, the J end lost 3 bases, and 9 bases lay between the germline ends. The CDR3 runs to 12 residues. CDR3 bases: TGCAGCGTTGCTTGGGAGTACACTGAAGCTTTCTTT. This codes for CSVAWEYTEAFF.

This clonotype was observed many times. The chain joins TRBV12-3 or TRBV12-4 to TRBJ2-3; D gene ambiguous. The length of the CDR3 is 14 residues. Trimming took 1 base from V and 4 from J, leaving 9 bases between them. CDR3 coding DNA: TGTGCCAGCAGTTTAGGCGGCTCGGCAGATACGCAGTATTTT. Translated: CASSLGGSADTQYF.

This clonotype was seen only a few times. The J gene is TRBJ1-3, the V gene TRBV5-1, with D maybe TRBD1 (6 bases). The V end was cut by 1 base, the J end by 3 bases, with 11 bases between. Germline assignment: CDR1 SGHRS and CDR2 YFSETQ. The length of the CDR3 is 15 residues. This CDR3 reads CASSLIPGVGNTIYF. The CDR3 DNA follows: TGCGCCAGCAGCTTGATACCAGGGGTTGGAAACACCATATATTTT.

There are many counts of this clonotype. The chain couples TRBV6-6 to TRBJ1-5, with 9 bases lining up with TRBD1. CDR1 MNHNY and CDR2 SVGAGI come from the germline V gene (reference sequence). CDR3 length equals 13 residues. Trimming cost V 7 bases and J 4 bases; bases outside gene matches: 2. The CDR3 protein is CASTGTGNQPQHF. CDR3 DNA sequence: TGTGCCAGCACTGGGACAGGGAATCAGCCCCAGCATTTT.

The J gene is TRBJ2-1, the V gene TRBV6-2 or TRBV6-3; 9 bases line up with TRBD2. V gave up 0 bases and J gave up 5 bases; unmatched junction bases: 5. Germline CDR1 and CDR2: MNHEY and SVGEGT. This CDR3 spans 16 amino acids. In nucleotides, the CDR3 is TGTGCCAGCAGTTACTCTACTAGCGGGTACCACAATGAGCAGTTCTTC. Its protein is CASSYSTSGYHNEQFF.

The chain has TRBV30 and TRBJ2-1; 8 bases are shared with TRBD2. Germline lookup yields CDR1 GTSNPN and CDR2 SVGIG (reference sequence). The CDR3 is 15 amino acids. V lost 4 bases and J lost 8; bases outside the gene matches: 13. DNA for the CDR3: TGTGCCTGGACCGAAGGACTAGCTGTGGTGTATGAGCAGTTCTTC. It translates to CAWTEGLAVVYEQFF.

This clonotype was seen at least ten times. This chain links TRBV5-6 with TRBJ2-2; 8 bases are shared with TRBD1. This CDR3 has 14 residues. Germline assignment: CDR1 SGHDT and CDR2 YYEEEE. V dropped 0 bases and J dropped 6; count of bases not matched to a gene: 1. This CDR3 is CASSLEDRAGELFF. The CDR3, as DNA: TGTGCCAGCAGCTTGGAGGACAGGGCCGGGGAGCTGTTTTTT.

This clonotype occurred a few times. The chain uses TRBV12-3 or TRBV12-4 and TRBJ1-4; 8 nucleotides align to TRBD1. V lost 6 bases and J lost 3; bases outside the gene matches: 3. The CDR3 extends over 14 amino acids. Here the CDR3 DNA reads TGTGCCAGCAGCTTGACAGGGGCTAATGAAAAACTGTTTTTT. Amino acid sequence: CASSLTGANEKLFF.

V usage is TRBV19 and J usage is TRBJ1-1; D perhaps matches TRBD1 (6 bases). CDR1 is LNHDA and CDR2 is SQIVND in the germline V gene (reference sequence). The CDR3 is 12 amino acids. V was clipped by 5 bases and J by 8 bases, with 12 bases between them. The CDR3 sequence: CASSPQGSEAFF. The CDR3, as DNA: TGTGCCAGTAGTCCACAGGGCTCAGAAGCTTTCTTT. Drawing the rest from reference TRBV19 and TRBJ1-1, the complete variable domain is DGGITQSPKYLFRKEGQNVTLSCEQNLNHDAMYWYRQDPGQGLRLIYYSQIVNDFQKGDIAEGYSVSREKKESFPLTVTSAQKNPTAFYLCASSPQGSEAFFGQGTRLTVV.

This clonotype turned up a few times. The rearrangement uses TRBV15 and TRBJ1-5, with D possibly matching TRBD1 (5 bases). The CDR3 sequence is 17 residues long. Trimming stripped 0 bases from V and 4 bases from J, with 16 bases between. Per germline, CDR1 LNHNV and CDR2 YYDKDF (reference sequence). The CDR3: CATSRELVRGRNQPQHF. DNA for the CDR3: TGTGCCACCAGCAGAGAATTGGTGAGGGGAAGAAATCAGCCCCAGCATTTT.

V and J are TRBV5-1 and TRBJ1-5; 9 positions agree with TRBD1. CDR1 and CDR2 (germline): SGHRS, YFSETQ. The CDR3 contains 15 residues. V lost 4 bases and J lost 6; bases outside the gene matches: 8. The CDR3, as DNA: TGCGCCAGCAGCATCGGGACAGGGAGGCGTCAGCCCCAGCATTTT. Protein product: CASSIGTGRRQPQHF. The full variable domain, completed using reference TRBV5-1 and TRBJ1-5, is KAGVTQTPRYLIKTRGQQVTLSCSPISGHRSVSWYQQTPGQGLQFLFEYFSETQRNKGNFPGRFSGRQFSNSRSEMNVSTLELGDSALYLCASSIGTGRRQPQHFGDGTRLSIL.